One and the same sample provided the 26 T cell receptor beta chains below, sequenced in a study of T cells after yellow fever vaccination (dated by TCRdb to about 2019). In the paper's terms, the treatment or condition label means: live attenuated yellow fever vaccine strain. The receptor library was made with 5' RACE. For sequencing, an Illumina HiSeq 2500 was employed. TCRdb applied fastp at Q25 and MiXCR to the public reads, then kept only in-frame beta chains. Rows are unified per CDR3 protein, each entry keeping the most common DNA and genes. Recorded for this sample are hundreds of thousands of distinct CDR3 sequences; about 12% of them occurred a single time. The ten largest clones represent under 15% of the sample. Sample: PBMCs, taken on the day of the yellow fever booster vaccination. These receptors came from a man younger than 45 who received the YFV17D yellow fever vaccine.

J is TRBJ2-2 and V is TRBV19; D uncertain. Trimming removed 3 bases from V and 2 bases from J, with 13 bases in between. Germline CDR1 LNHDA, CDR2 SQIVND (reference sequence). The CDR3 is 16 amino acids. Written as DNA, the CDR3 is TGTGCCAGTAGTATGAGTAGGGCTACCAACACCGGGGAGCTGTTTTTT. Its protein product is CASSMSRATNTGELFF.

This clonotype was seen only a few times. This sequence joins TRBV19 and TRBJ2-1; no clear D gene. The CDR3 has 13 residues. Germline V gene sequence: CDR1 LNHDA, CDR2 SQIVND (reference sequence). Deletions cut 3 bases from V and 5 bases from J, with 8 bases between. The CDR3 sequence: CASSIYRDNEQFF. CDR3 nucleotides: TGTGCCAGTAGTATTTACAGAGACAATGAGCAGTTCTTC.

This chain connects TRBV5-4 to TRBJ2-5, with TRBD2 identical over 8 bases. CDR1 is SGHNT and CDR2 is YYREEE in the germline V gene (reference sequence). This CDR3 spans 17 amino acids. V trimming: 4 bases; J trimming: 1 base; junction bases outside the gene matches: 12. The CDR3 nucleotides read TGTGCCAGCAGCACCTCCGGGACTAGGAGACTCCAAGAGACCCAGTACTTC. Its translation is CASSTSGTRRLQETQYF.

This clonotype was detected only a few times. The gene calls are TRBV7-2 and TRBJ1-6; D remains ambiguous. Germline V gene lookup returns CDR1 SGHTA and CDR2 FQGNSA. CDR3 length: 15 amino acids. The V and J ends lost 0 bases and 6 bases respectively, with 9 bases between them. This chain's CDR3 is CASSLASRPNSPLHF. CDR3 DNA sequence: TGTGCCAGCAGCTTAGCGTCACGCCCTAATTCACCCCTCCACTTT.

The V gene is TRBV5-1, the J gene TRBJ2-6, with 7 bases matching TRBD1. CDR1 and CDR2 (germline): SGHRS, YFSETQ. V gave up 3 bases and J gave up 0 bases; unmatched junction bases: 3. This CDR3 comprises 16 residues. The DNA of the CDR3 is TGCGCCAGCAGCTGGGACAGTCTCTCTGGGGCCAACGTCCTGACTTTC. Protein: CASSWDSLSGANVLTF.

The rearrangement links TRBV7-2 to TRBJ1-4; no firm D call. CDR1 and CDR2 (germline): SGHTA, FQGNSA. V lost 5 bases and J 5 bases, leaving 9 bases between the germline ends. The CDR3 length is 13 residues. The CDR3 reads CASSPRMNEKLFF. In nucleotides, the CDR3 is TGTGCCAGCAGCCCCAGGATGAATGAAAAACTGTTTTTT.

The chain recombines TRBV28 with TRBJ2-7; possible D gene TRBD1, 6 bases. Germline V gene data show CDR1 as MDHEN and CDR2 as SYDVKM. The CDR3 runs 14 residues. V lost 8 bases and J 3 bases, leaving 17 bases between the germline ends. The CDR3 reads CASGKGGFIYEQYF. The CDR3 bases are TGTGCCAGCGGGAAAGGGGGTTTTATCTACGAGCAGTACTTC.

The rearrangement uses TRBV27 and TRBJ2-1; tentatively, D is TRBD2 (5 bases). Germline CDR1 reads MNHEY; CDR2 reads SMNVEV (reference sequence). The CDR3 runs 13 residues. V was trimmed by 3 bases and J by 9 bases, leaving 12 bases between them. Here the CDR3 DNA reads TGTGCCAGCAGTTTGGCACTAGGGATTGAGCAGTTCTTC. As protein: CASSLALGIEQFF.

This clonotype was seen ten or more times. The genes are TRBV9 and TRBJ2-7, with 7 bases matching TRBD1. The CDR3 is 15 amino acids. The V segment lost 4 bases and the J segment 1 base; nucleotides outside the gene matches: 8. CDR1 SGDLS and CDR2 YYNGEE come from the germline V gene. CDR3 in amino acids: CASSPRQGASYEQYF. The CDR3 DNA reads TGTGCCAGCAGCCCAAGACAGGGCGCGTCCTACGAGCAGTACTTC.

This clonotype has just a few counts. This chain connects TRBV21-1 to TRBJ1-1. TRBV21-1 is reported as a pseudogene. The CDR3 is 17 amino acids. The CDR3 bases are TGTGCCAGCAGCAAACCATTCATTGGACGGCTTGGCACTGAAGCTTTCTTT. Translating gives CASSKPFIGRLGTEAFF.

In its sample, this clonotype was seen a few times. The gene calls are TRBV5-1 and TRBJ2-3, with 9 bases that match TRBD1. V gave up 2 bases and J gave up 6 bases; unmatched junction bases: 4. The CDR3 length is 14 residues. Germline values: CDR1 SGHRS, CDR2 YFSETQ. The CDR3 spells CASSFWTGVDTQYF. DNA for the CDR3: TGCGCCAGCAGCTTCTGGACAGGGGTGGATACGCAGTATTTT.

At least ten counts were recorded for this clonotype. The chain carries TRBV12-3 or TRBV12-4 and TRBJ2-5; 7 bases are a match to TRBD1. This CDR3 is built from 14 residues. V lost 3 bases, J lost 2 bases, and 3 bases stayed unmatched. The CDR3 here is CASSFGTAQETQYF. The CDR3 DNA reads TGTGCCAGCAGTTTTGGGACAGCACAAGAGACCCAGTACTTC.

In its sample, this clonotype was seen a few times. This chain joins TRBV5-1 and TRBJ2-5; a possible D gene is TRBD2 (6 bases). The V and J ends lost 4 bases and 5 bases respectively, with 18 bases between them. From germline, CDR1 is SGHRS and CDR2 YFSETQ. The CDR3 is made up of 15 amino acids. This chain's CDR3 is CASSLRVGGTETQYF. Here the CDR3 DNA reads TGCGCCAGCAGCCTTAGAGTCGGCGGGACGGAGACCCAGTACTTC.

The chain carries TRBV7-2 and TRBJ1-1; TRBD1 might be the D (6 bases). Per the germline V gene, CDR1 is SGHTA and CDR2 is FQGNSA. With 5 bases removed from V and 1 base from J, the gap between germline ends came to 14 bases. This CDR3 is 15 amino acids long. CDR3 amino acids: CASSNGQRGNTEAFF. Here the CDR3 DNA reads TGTGCCAGCAGCAACGGACAGAGGGGGAACACTGAAGCTTTCTTT.

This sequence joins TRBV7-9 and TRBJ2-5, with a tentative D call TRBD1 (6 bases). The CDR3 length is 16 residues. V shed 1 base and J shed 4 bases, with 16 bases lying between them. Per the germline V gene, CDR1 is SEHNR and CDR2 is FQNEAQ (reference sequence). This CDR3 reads CASSLGQGQIGETQYF. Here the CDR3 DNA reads TGTGCCAGCAGCTTAGGGCAGGGGCAGATCGGAGAGACCCAGTACTTC.

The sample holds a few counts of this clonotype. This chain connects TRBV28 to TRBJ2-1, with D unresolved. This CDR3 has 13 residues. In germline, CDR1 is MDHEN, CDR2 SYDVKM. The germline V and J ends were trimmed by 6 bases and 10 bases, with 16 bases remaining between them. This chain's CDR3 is CASSHSYVGEQFF. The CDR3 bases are TGTGCCAGCAGCCATTCCTACGTCGGCGAGCAGTTCTTC.

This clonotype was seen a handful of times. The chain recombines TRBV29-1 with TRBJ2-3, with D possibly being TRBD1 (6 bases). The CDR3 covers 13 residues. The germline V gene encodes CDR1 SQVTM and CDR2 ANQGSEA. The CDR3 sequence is CRESQGKTDTQYF. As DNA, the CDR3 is TGCAGAGAGTCGCAGGGGAAAACAGATACGCAGTATTTT.

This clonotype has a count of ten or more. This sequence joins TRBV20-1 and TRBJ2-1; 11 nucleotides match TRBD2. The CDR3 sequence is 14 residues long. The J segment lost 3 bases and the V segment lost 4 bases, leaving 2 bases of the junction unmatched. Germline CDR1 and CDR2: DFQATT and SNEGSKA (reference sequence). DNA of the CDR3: TGCAGTGCTATGGGACTAGCGGACTACAATGAGCAGTTCTTC. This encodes CSAMGLADYNEQFF.

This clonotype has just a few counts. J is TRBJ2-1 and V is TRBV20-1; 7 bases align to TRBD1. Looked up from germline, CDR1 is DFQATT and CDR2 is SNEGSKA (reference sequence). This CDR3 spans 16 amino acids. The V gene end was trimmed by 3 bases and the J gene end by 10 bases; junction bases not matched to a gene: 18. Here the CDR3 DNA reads TGCAGTGCTAGGGGCTATTTACAGGGGCAGGAGAAGGAGCAGTTCTTC. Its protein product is CSARGYLQGQEKEQFF.

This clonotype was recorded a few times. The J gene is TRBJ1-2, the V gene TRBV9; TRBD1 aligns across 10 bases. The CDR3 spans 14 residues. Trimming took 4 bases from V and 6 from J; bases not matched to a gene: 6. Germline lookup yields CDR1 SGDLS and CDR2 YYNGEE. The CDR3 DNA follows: TGTGCCAGCAGCAACTGGGACAGGGGCAATGGCTACACCTTC. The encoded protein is CASSNWDRGNGYTF.

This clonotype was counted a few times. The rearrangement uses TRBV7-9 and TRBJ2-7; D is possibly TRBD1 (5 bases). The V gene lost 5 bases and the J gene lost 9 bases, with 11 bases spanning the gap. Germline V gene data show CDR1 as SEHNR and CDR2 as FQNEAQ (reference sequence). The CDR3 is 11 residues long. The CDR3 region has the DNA TGTGCCAGCAGCGAGGTCAGGGTGCAGTACTTC. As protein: CASSEVRVQYF.

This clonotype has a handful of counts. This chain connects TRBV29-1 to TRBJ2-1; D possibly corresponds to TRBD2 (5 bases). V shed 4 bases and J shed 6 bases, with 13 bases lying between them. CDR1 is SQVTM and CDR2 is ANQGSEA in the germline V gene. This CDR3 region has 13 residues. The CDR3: CSVAGSGVNEQFF. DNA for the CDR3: TGCAGCGTTGCTGGCTCCGGGGTCAATGAGCAGTTCTTC.

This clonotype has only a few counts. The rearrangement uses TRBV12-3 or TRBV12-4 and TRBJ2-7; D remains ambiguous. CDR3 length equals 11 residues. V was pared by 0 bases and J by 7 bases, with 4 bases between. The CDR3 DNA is TGTGCCAGCAGTTTAGCGGAAGAGCAGTACTTC. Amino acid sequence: CASSLAEEQYF.

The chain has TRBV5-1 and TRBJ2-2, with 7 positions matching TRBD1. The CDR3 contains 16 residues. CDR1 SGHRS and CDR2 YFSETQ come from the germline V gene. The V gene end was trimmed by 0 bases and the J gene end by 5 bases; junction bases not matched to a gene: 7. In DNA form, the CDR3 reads TGCGCCAGCAGCTTGGGTGACAGGGTCAGTACCGGGGAGCTGTTTTTT. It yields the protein CASSLGDRVSTGELFF.

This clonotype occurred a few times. The CDR3, as DNA: TGTGCCAGCAGTTTACATTGGACTAGCGGAGATACGCAGTATTTT. The encoded protein is CASSLHWTSGDTQYF. The gene calls are TRBV27 and TRBJ2-3, with 10 bases that match TRBD2. Germline V gives CDR1 MNHEY, CDR2 SMNVEV (reference sequence). This CDR3 is built from 15 residues. The ends lost 2 bases at V and 5 bases at J; junction bases unmatched: 4.

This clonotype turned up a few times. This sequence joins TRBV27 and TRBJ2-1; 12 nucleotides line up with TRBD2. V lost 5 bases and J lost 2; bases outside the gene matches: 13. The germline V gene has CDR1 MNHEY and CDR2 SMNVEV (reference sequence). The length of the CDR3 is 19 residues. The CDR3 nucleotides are TGTGCCAGCAGTAGAGATTGGACTAGCGGGACCCCAACCTACAATGAGCAGTTCTTC. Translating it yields CASSRDWTSGTPTYNEQFF.